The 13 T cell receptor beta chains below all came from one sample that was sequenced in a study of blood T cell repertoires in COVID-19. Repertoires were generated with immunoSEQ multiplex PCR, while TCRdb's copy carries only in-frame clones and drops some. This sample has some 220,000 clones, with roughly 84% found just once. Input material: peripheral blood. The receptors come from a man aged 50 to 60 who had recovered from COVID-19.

The CDR3 nucleotides are TGTGCCAGCAGCCGGGACAGTGGAGCTCGGGATGAGCAGTTCTTC. This encodes CASSRDSGARDEQFF. The gene calls are TRBV7-9 and TRBJ2-1, with 7 bases identical to TRBD1. The CDR3 is made up of 15 amino acids. The junction had 12 bases not matched to a gene; V was cut back by 5 bases and J by 8 bases. Germline V gene lookup returns CDR1 SEHNR and CDR2 FQNEAQ (reference sequence). Together with reference TRBV7-9 and TRBJ2-1, the CDR3 gives the full variable domain: DTGVSQNPRHKITKRGQNVTFRCDPISEHNRLYWYRQTLGQGPEFLTYFQNEAQLEKSRLLSDRFSAERPKGSFSTLEIQRTEQGDSAMYLCASSRDSGARDEQFFGPGTRLTVL.

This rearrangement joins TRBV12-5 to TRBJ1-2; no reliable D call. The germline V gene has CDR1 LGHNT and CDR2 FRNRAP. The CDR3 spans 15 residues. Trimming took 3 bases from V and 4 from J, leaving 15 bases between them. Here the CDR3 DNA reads TGTGCTAGTGGTTTAGATAGTGTCGGTACCTATGGCTACACCTTC. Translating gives CASGLDSVGTYGYTF.

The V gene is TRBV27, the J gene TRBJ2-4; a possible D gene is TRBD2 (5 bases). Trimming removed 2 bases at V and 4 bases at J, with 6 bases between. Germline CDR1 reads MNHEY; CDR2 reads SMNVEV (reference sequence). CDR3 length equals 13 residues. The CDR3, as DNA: TGTGCCAGCAGTTTAGGACTTAAAAACATTCAGTACTTC. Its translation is CASSLGLKNIQYF.

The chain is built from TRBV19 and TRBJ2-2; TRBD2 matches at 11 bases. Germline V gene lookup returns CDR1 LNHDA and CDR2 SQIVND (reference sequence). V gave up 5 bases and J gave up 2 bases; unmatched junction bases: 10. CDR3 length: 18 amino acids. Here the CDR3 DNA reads TGTGCCAGTAGTTTCGGACTAGCGGGCGCCGTTAACACCGGGGAGCTGTTTTTT. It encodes CASSFGLAGAVNTGELFF.

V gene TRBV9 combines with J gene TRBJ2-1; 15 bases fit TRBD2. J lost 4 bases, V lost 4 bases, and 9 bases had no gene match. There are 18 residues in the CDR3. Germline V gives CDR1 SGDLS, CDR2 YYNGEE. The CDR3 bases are TGTGCCAGCAGCTCCCGGACTAGCGGGAGGGCCACTTACAATGAGCAGTTCTTC. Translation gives CASSSRTSGRATYNEQFF.

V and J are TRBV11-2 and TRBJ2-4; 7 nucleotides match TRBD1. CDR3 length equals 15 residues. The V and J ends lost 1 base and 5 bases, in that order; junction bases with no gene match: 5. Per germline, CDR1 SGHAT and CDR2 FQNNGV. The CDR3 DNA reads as TGTGCCAGCAGCTTAGGGCAGGGGGTCCAAAACATTCAGTACTTC. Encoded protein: CASSLGQGVQNIQYF.

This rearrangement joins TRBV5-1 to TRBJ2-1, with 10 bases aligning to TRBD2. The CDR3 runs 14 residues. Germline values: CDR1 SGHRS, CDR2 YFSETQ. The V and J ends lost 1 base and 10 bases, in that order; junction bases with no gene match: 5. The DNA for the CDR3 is TGCGCCAGCAGCTTGACTAGCGGGACTGACGAGCAGTTCTTC. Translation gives CASSLTSGTDEQFF.

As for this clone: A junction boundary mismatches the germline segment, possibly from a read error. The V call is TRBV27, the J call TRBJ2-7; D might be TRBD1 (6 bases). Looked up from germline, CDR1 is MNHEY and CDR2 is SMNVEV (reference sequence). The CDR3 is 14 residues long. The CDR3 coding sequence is TGTGCCAGCAGGTTATCACAGGGCGCCTACGAGCAGTACTTC. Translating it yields CASRLSQGAYEQYF.

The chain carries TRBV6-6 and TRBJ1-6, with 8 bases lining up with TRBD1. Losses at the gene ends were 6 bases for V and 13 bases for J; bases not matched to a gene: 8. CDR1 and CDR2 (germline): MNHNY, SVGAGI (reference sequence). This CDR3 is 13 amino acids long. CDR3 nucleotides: TGTGCCAGCAGACAAGACAGGGGCGGCCCCCTCCACTTT. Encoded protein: CASRQDRGGPLHF.

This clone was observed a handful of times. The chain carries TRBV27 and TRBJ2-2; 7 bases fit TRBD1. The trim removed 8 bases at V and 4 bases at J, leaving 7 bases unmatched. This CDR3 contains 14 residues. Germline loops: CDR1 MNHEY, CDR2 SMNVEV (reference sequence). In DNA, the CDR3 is TGTGCCAGCGCGCAGGGGGTTCGCACCGGGGAGCTGTTTTTT. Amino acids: CASAQGVRTGELFF.

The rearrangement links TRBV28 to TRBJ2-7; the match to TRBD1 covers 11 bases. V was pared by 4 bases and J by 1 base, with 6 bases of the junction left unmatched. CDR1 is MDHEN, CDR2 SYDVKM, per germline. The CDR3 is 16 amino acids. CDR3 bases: TGTGCCAGCAGTTCACCGGGACAGGGGGTTTCCTACGAGCAGTACTTC. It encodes CASSSPGQGVSYEQYF.

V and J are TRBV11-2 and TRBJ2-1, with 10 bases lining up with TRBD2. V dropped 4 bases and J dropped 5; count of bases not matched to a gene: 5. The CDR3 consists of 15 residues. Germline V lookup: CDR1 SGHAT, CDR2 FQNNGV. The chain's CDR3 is CASSSETSGHNEQFF. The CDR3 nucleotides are TGTGCCAGCAGCTCCGAGACTAGCGGGCACAATGAGCAGTTCTTC.

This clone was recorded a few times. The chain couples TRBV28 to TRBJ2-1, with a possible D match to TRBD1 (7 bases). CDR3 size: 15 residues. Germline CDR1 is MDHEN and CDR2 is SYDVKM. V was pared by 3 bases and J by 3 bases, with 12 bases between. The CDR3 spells CASSLTGRIYNEQFF. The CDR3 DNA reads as TGTGCCAGCAGTTTGACAGGGAGGATCTACAATGAGCAGTTCTTC.